This paragraph covers one T cell receptor beta chain sequence. This clonotype was detected ten times or more. Its antigen remains unidentified. No base quality values were provided; no much bigger clone lies one nucleotide off. This sample stems from a study of human T cells and chemical hapten exposure (dated by TCRdb to about 2021). For context, the study as a whole: Libraries were combined into a pool for sequencing, and differences in TCR yield between samples came mainly from small differences in library volumes within the pool. Both TCR alpha and TCR beta chains were sequenced from each blood RNA sample. The study tracked peripheral blood TCR repertoire changes in vivo during primary and secondary sensitization to the hapten diphenylcyclopropenone (DPC) in alopecia patients. General conclusions and limits of the study: DPC sensitization did not change the number of TCRs with a frequency above 1 in 1000, and there was no evidence of changes in global repertoire structure. Repeated subsampling changed both the strength of the expansion versus patch-test correlation and the threshold at which that correlation became significant.

In the paper's terms, the time point label means: healthy volunteer bleed at 2 weeks. Total RNA was isolated from unfractionated whole blood collected in Tempus Blood RNA tubes. A handful of healthy volunteers were used as TCR sequencing controls and were bled at day 0, 2 weeks and 6 weeks. From the cysteine up to the phenylalanine, the CDR3 has a length of 15 residues. The only DNA kept is the CDR3, 45 bases in frame from the first base. Sequences SGHRS (CDR1) and YFSETQ (CDR2) are obtained from the germline V gene. Ends trimmed: V by 0 bases, J by 2 bases; bases unmatched to a gene: 2. Libraries were made using RACE. Sequencing was carried out with a NextSeq 500. Library preparation attached unique molecular identifiers to individual cDNA molecules for quantitative, reproducible TCR counting. The authors' pipeline ran thus. A median of roughly 99,000 TCRs per sample was observed, with a range of roughly 20,000 to 750,000. The Decombinator software suite was used to annotate the V, J and CDR3 of the TCR reads. For the PS versus PT1 abundance plots, all samples were subsampled to the same number of TCRs (28,000). Expanded TCRs were defined as absent before sensitization and observed at least eight times at the 2-week time point. TCRdb applied fastp at Q25 and MiXCR to the public reads, then kept only in-frame beta chains. CDR3 protein sequences are deduplicated, and each keeps its most common genes and DNA. The V and J calls were determined by TCRdb, not by the authors. This sample has about 47,000 distinct CDR3 sequences in its table, and approximately 4.8% of those were observed once. Of the sample, 5.8% is held by the ten largest clones.

The TCR comes from a human donor in good health. Some clones in this sample may be carry-over from other donors' samples. The chain couples TRBV5-1 to TRBJ2-7; a stretch of 10 junction bases matches TRBD2. Source material: whole blood. The nucleotide sequence reads TGCGCCAGCAGCTTGGGTACTAGCGGGACCTACGAGCAGTACTTC. It translates to CASSLGTSGTYEQYF.